The present entry profiles one T cell receptor (beta chain) with its context. This clone's antigen is unknown. Base qualities are not recorded, but no much larger clone differs from it by a single base. Whole blood was collected in K2EDTA tubes by collaborating institutions according to the institutions' own protocols. For TCRbeta analysis, collaborator samples were shipped as frozen whole blood, as isolated PBMCs, or as DNA extracted from either sample type. Ends trimmed: V by 3 bases, J by 2 bases; bases unmatched to a gene: 5. As encoded in the germline V gene, CDR1 is SGHNT while CDR2 is YENEEA. The CDR3 holds 15 amino acids from the cysteine to the phenylalanine. Only the CDR3 region is kept as DNA, spanning 45 bases read in frame from base 1. This specimen comes from a study of blood T cell repertoires in COVID-19 (dated by TCRdb to 2019 to 2021). In the study overall: Samples covering the acute and convalescent phases of COVID-19 were provided by collaborators in the United States, Italy and Spain. The prospective study material was composed of cDNA or gDNA derived from T cells, B-cell-depleted T cells, or PBMCs. The dataset comprised deeply sampled blood TCRbeta repertoires from subjects exposed to, actively infected with, or recovered from COVID-19. The repertoires were made available in a free public database intended to serve as a resource for research on the immune response to SARS-CoV-2. Samples came from the ongoing ImmuneRACE study (first 160 participants) plus 1,254 subjects from 6 global collaborators. A de-identified subject ID, COVID-19 status, age in years and sex were almost always included in the sample metadata. Where HLA class I and class II types were available, the types were taken from metadata supplied by the sample provider, not from assay-based typing.

TCRbeta CDR3 regions were amplified from genomic DNA using the immunoSEQ Assay, a bias-controlled multiplex PCR. As for the authors' bioinformatics: The number of nucleated cells in each sample was estimated from the amplification of reference gene primers within the assay. Sequence reads were collapsed and filtered to measure the absolute abundance of every unique TCRbeta CDR3 rearrangement. For each sample, productive Simpson clonality was calculated as the square root of Simpson's diversity index across productive rearrangements. TCRdb's version of the immuneACCESS table is confined to in-frame rearrangements and falls short of the full clone set. An unresolved V gene accounts for under half of the shortfall where checked; the remainder is of unknown origin. The V and J calls and clone size come from that table; D and trimming were worked out from the DNA. This sample holds a few hundred thousand clones; approximately 88% were observed only once. 9.4% of the sample is taken by the ten largest.

Broad study findings and their caveats: The quantity of clinical and demographic metadata differed by source and by participant and was supplied without curation.

The chain employs TRBV11-3 and TRBJ2-7; TRBD1 agrees with 9 junctional bases. The origin of this receptor is a young man with active or convalescent COVID-19. What was sequenced was peripheral blood. The CDR3 corresponds to CASSLNRGQTYEQYF. The DNA reads as follows: TGTGCCAGCAGCTTGAACAGGGGGCAAACCTACGAGCAGTACTTC. Reference TRBV11-3 and TRBJ2-7 proteins supply the regions before and after the CDR3; the full variable domain is: EAGVVQSPRYKIIEKKQPVAFWCNPISGHNTLYWYLQNLGQGPELLIRYENEEAVDDSQLPKDRFSAERLKGVDSTLKIQPAELGDSAVYLCASSLNRGQTYEQYFGPGTRLTVT.